This TCR beta chain is drawn from a study of T cells in Graves' hyperthyroidism and ophthalmopathy. The study's findings and limits: Among clonotypes expanded in thyroid above 0.001, most were also found in blood. Ophthalmopathy and stable hyperthyroidism were told apart by a 13 V-J model.

Researchers barred patients who had uncontrolled infection, other autoimmune disease, pregnancy or lactation. Template material for amplifying TCR beta CDR3 regions consisted of RNA transcripts. Primed by the HTBI set, a first-round RT-PCR was run on the TCR CDR3. TCRdb called the multiplex PCR reads again in MiXCR, with one record for every CDR3 protein. The sample has about 290,000 distinct CDR3 sequences, around 13% seen once. In its sample, this clonotype was seen many times. Its antigen is unknown. Sequenced sample: blood. This receptor was taken from a woman aged 35 to 49 with Graves' hyperthyroidism.

The CDR3 nucleotides are TGTGCCAGCAGGACCCACATGAACACTGAAGCTTTCTTT. It specifies CASRTHMNTEAFF. V usage is TRBV6-1 and J usage is TRBJ1-1, with D unclear. The CDR3 runs 13 residues. V gave up 6 bases and J gave up 0 bases, with 8 bases separating them. Germline CDR1 MNHNS, CDR2 SASEGT.